The present TCR beta chain was sequenced within a study of cytomegalovirus exposure and HLA in healthy donors. PCR involved 60 Vbeta and 13 Jbeta primers. TCRdb's copy holds only in-frame clones and misses some; the assay was immunoSEQ multiplex PCR. The data contain approximately 180,000 clones, roughly 80% of them singletons. V was clipped by 1 base and J by 4 bases, with 7 bases between them. The germline gives CDR1 MGHRA, CDR2 YSYEKL. The CDR3 covers 13 residues. Overall study results and limits: Presence/absence analyses rested on an assumption that sequencing depth was roughly uniform across donors. Confirmation was obtained in vitro that a few CMV-associated chains are specific for CMV antigens.

About this clone itself: Its antigen is unidentified.

This sequence originates from a woman between 18 and 29 years old in good health and CMV-seropositive. V usage is TRBV4-1 and J usage is TRBJ2-5; D is unresolved. The sample consisted of PBMCs. For the CDR3, the DNA is TGCGCCAGCAGCCAAGGTCGTAGAGAGACCCAGTACTTC. Translated: CASSQGRRETQYF.